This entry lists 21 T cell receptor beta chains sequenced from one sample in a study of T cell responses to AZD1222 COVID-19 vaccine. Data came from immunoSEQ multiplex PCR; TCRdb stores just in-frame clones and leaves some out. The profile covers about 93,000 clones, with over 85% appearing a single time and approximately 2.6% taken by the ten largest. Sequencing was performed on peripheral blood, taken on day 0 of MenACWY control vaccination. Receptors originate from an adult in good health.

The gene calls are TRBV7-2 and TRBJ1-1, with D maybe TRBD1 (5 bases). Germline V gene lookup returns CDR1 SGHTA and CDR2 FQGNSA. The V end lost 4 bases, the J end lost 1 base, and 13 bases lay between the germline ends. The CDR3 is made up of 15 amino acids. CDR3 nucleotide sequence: TGTGCCAGCAGCTCTCGTGGGGGTGGGAACACTGAAGCTTTCTTT. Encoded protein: CASSSRGGGNTEAFF.

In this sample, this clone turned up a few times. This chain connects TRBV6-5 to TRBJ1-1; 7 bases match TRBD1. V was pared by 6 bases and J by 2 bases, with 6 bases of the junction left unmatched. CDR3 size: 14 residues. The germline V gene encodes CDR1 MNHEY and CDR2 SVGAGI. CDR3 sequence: CASRIGQANTEAFF. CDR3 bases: TGTGCCAGCAGAATCGGACAGGCTAACACTGAAGCTTTCTTT.

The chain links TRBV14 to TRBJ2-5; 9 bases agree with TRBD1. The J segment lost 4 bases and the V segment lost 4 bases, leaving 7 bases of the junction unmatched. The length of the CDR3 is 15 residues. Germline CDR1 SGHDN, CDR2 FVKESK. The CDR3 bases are TGTGCCAGCAGCCCGTACGGGACAGGGAGAGAGACCCAGTACTTC. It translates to CASSPYGTGRETQYF.

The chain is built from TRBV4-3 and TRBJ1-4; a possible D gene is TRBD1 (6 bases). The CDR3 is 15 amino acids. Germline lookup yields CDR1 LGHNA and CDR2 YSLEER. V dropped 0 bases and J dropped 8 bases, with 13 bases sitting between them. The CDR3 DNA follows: TGCGCCAGCAGCCAAGACCATGGGGGCGACGAAAAACTGTTTTTT. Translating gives CASSQDHGGDEKLFF.

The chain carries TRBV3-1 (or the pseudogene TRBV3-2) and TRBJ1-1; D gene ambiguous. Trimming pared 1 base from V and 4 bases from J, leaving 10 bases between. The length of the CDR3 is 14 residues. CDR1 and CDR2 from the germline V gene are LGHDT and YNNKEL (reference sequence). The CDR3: CASSQVATSTEAFF. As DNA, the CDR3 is TGTGCCAGCAGCCAAGTTGCTACGAGCACTGAAGCTTTCTTT.

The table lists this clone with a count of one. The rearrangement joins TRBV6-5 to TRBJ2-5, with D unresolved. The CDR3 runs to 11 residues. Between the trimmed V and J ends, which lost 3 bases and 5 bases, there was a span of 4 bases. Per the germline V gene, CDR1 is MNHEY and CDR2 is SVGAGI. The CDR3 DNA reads TGTGCCAGCAGTTATGCGGAGACCCAGTACTTC. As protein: CASSYAETQYF.

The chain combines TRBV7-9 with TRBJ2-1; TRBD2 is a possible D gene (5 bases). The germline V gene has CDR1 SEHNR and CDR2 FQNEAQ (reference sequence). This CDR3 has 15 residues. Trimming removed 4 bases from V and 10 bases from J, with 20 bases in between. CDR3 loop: CASSSLTTGKEEQFF. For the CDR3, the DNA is TGTGCCAGCAGCTCCCTTACGACGGGGAAAGAGGAGCAGTTCTTC. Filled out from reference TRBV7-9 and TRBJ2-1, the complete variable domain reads DTGVSQNPRHKITKRGQNVTFRCDPISEHNRLYWYRQTLGQGPEFLTYFQNEAQLEKSRLLSDRFSAERPKGSFSTLEIQRTEQGDSAMYLCASSSLTTGKEEQFFGPGTRLTVL.

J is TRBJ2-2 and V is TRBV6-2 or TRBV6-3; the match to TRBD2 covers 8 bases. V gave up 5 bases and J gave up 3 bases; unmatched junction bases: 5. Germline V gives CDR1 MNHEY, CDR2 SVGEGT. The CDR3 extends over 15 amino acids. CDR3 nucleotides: TGTGCCAGCAGTAGGCCGGGACTAGACACCGGGGAGCTGTTTTTT. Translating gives CASSRPGLDTGELFF.

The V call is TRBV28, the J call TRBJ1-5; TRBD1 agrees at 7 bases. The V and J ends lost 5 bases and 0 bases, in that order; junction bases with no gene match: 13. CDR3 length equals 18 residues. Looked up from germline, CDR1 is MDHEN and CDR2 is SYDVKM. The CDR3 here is CASSTTGTERISNQPQHF. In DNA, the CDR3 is TGTGCCAGCAGTACAACCGGGACAGAAAGAATTAGCAATCAGCCCCAGCATTTT.

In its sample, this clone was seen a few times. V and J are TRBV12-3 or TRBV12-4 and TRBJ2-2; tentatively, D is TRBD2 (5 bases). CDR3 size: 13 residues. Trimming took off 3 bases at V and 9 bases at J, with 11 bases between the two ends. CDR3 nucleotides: TGTGCCAGCAGTTTTAGCGTTCGCAGGGAGCTGTTTTTT. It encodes CASSFSVRRELFF.

CDR3 in DNA: TGTGCCAGCAGTTCTCCGGGACAGCATAATTCACCCCTCCACTTT. The encoded protein is CASSSPGQHNSPLHF. The V gene is TRBV6-5, the J gene TRBJ1-6; 7 bases are shared with TRBD1. The CDR3 covers 15 residues. V gave up 4 bases and J gave up 5 bases; unmatched junction bases: 5. Germline values: CDR1 MNHEY, CDR2 SVGAGI.

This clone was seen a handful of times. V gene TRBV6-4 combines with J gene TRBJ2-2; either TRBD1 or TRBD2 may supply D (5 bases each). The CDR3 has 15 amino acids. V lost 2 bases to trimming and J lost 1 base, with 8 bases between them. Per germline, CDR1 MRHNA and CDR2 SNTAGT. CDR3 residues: CASSDGAGNTGELFF. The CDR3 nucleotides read TGTGCCAGCAGTGACGGGGCGGGGAACACCGGGGAGCTGTTTTTT.

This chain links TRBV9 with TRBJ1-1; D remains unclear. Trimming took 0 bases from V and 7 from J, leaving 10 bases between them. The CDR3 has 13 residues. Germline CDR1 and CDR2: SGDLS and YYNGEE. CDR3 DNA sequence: TGTGCCAGCAGCGTAGTAGGTAGCTTTGAAGCTTTCTTT. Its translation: CASSVVGSFEAFF.

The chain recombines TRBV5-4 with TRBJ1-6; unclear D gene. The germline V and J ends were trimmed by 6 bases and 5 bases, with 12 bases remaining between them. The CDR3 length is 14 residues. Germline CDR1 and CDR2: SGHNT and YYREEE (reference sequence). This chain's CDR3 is CASTAGSHNSPLHF. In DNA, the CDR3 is TGTGCCAGCACCGCCGGTTCCCATAATTCACCCCTCCACTTT.

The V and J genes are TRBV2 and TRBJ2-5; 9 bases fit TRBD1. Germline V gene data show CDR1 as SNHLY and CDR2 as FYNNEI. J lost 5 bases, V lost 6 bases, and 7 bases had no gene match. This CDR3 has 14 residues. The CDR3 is CASRVQGAVETQYF. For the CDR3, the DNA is TGTGCCAGCAGAGTACAGGGGGCAGTCGAGACCCAGTACTTC.

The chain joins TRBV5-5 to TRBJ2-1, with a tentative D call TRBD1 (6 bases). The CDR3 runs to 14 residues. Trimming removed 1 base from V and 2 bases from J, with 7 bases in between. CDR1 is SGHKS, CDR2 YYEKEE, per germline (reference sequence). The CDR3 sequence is CASSLWDTYNEQFF. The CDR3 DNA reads TGTGCCAGCAGCTTGTGGGACACCTACAATGAGCAGTTCTTC.

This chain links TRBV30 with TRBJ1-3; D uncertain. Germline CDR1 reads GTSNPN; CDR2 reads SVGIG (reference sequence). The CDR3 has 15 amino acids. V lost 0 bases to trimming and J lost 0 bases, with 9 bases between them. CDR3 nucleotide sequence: TGTGCCTGGAGTGTAGGCAGCCACTCTGGAAACACCATATATTTT. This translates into CAWSVGSHSGNTIYF.

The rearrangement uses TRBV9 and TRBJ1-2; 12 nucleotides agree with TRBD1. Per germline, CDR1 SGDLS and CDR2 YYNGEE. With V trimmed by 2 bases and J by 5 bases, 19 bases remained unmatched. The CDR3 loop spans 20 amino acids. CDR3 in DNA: TGTGCCAGCAGCGTGGGCATTACCGGGACAGGGGGCGATTCGAGGTATGGCTACACCTTC. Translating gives CASSVGITGTGGDSRYGYTF.

CDR3 DNA sequence: TGTGCCAGTAAGAAGGGGGTGGACTATGGCTACACCTTC. Protein sequence: CASKKGVDYGYTF. The chain uses TRBV19 and TRBJ1-2, with D tentatively TRBD1 (6 bases). The CDR3 is 13 amino acids. Germline V gene lookup returns CDR1 LNHDA and CDR2 SQIVND (reference sequence). V was pared by 7 bases and J by 3 bases, with 12 bases between.

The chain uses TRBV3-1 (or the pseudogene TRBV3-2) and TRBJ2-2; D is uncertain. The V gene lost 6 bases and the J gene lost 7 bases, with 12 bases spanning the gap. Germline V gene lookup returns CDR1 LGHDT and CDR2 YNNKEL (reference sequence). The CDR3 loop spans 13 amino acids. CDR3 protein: CASRETPSGELFF. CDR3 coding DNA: TGTGCCAGCAGGGAGACTCCAAGCGGGGAGCTGTTTTTT.

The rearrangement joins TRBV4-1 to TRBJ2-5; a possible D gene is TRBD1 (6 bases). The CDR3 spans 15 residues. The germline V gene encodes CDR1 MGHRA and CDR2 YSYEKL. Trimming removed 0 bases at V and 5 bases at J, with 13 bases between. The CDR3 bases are TGCGCCAGCAGCCAAGAGACAGGTTTCGGGGAGACCCAGTACTTC. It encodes CASSQETGFGETQYF.